What follows are 30 T cell receptor beta chains derived from one specimen sequenced in a study of cytomegalovirus exposure and HLA in healthy donors. Primers for the PCR totalled 60 Vbeta and 13 Jbeta. The data were produced by immunoSEQ multiplex PCR, yet TCRdb's version contains in-frame clones alone and is incomplete. The sample shows 150,000 or so clones, 79% of them seen only once. Sequencing was carried out using PBMCs. These receptors all come from a woman between 40 and 55 years old in good health and CMV-seropositive.

On this clone: Other DNA sequences from this sample encode an identical CDR3 as well. The chain combines TRBV4-1 with TRBJ1-4; TRBD1 matches 10 bases. Germline V gene sequence: CDR1 MGHRA, CDR2 YSYEKL. The CDR3 runs to 14 residues. Unmatched junction bases numbered 6, after V lost 6 bases and J lost 8 bases. The CDR3 region has the DNA TGCGCCAGCAGTCCGGGACAGGGGCTAGAAAAACTGTTTTTT. Translation: CASSPGQGLEKLFF.

CDR3 nucleotide sequence: TGTGCCAGCTCCCCCGATACTAGTCTCGGCGAGCAGTACTTC. The encoded protein is CASSPDTSLGEQYF. The chain links TRBV18 to TRBJ2-7; D is possibly TRBD2 (5 bases). This CDR3 comprises 14 residues. Germline assignment: CDR1 KGHSH and CDR2 LQKENI. The V and J ends lost 6 bases and 6 bases respectively, with 18 bases between them.

As to this clone: The sample contains more than one DNA sequence encoding this CDR3. This rearrangement joins TRBV7-9 to TRBJ2-7, with 7 nucleotides matching TRBD1. Germline V gene lookup returns CDR1 SEHNR and CDR2 FQNEAQ (reference sequence). The ends lost 1 base at V and 5 bases at J; junction bases unmatched: 5. CDR3 length equals 14 residues. The CDR3 DNA sequence: TGTGCCAGCAGCTTAGGGCAGGGGGTGCACGAGCAGTACTTC. It is translated as CASSLGQGVHEQYF.

This sequence joins TRBV11-1 and TRBJ1-6; TRBD1 agrees at 12 bases. Per the germline V gene, CDR1 is SGHAT and CDR2 is FQDESV (reference sequence). Germline trimming cut 5 bases from V and 10 bases from J; bases unmatched to any gene: 6. The CDR3 consists of 15 residues. CDR3 sequence: CASSRGQGAFSPLHF. The CDR3 DNA sequence: TGTGCCAGCAGCCGGGGACAGGGGGCTTTCTCACCCCTCCACTTT.

The chain uses TRBV6-5 and TRBJ2-1, with 13 positions matching TRBD2. Germline V CDR1 and CDR2: MNHEY, SVGAGI. Germline trimming cut 6 bases from V and 7 bases from J; bases unmatched to any gene: 3. The CDR3 totals 14 residues. The CDR3 DNA follows: TGTGCCAGCAGAGAACTAGCGGGGGGGAATGAGCAGTTCTTC. Residues: CASRELAGGNEQFF.

This clone was observed a single time. The chain joins TRBV7-9 to TRBJ2-5; 8 bases are shared with TRBD2. Germline CDR1 SEHNR, CDR2 FQNEAQ (reference sequence). V was clipped by 1 base and J by 3 bases; unmatched bases: 7. The CDR3 loop spans 16 amino acids. CDR3 in amino acids: CASSLEGRGGKETQYF. The CDR3 DNA reads as TGTGCCAGCAGCTTAGAAGGCCGCGGGGGGAAAGAGACCCAGTACTTC.

This clone was observed a handful of times. The chain has TRBV6-5 and TRBJ2-7; 8 nucleotides match TRBD1. The CDR3 extends over 15 amino acids. Germline V CDR1 and CDR2: MNHEY, SVGAGI. Trimming took 10 bases from V and 6 from J; bases not matched to a gene: 17. The chain's CDR3 is CATRFNPGQEGEQYF. Here the CDR3 DNA reads TGTGCCACCAGATTTAATCCGGGACAGGAGGGCGAGCAGTACTTC.

The rearrangement joins TRBV4-1 to TRBJ1-4; TRBD1 agrees at 9 bases. The CDR3 has 17 residues. The germline CDR1 and CDR2 sequences are MGHRA and YSYEKL. Trimming took 1 base from V and 0 from J; bases not matched to a gene: 3. CDR3 in DNA: TGCGCCAGCAGCCAAGTACAGGGGGCTGCAACTAATGAAAAACTGTTTTTT. This translates into CASSQVQGAATNEKLFF.

The chain combines TRBV5-1 with TRBJ1-3, with TRBD1 matching 7 bases. With V trimmed by 4 bases and J by 1 base, 8 bases remained unmatched. Per germline, CDR1 SGHRS and CDR2 YFSETQ. The CDR3 sequence is 16 residues long. CDR3 in DNA: TGCGCCAGCAGCCCAGGGGGTTCGGAGTCTGGAAACACCATATATTTT. This translates into CASSPGGSESGNTIYF.

The chain links TRBV19 to TRBJ2-3, with 10 bases lining up with TRBD1. Germline trimming cut 6 bases from V and 5 bases from J; bases unmatched to any gene: 2. The CDR3 has 13 amino acids. CDR1 LNHDA and CDR2 SQIVND come from the germline V gene (reference sequence). CDR3 amino acids: CASSGTGVDTQYF. The CDR3 nucleotides read TGTGCCAGTAGCGGGACAGGGGTAGATACGCAGTATTTT.

V usage is TRBV30 and J usage is TRBJ1-6; 11 positions agree with TRBD1. Germline lookup yields CDR1 GTSNPN and CDR2 SVGIG (reference sequence). The CDR3 loop spans 14 amino acids. J was trimmed by 6 bases and V by 8 bases; bases with no gene match: 6. In nucleotides, the CDR3 is TGTGCCCAGGGACAGGGGGAGTTTAATTCACCCCTCCACTTT. It is translated as CAQGQGEFNSPLHF. Combining the CDR3 with reference TRBV30 and TRBJ1-6 gives the whole variable domain SQTIHQWPATLVQPVGSPLSLECTVEGTSNPNLYWYRQAAGRGLQLLFYSVGIGQISSEVPQNLSASRPQDRQFILSSKKLLLSDSGFYLCAQGQGEFNSPLHFGNGTRLTVT.

The J gene is TRBJ1-5, the V gene TRBV28; D possibly corresponds to TRBD1 (6 bases). This CDR3 has 18 residues. From germline, CDR1 is MDHEN and CDR2 SYDVKM. Trimming shortened V by 6 bases and J by 0 bases, and 21 bases separated the two germline ends. Here the CDR3 reads CASSQRGGHTLSNQPQHF. CDR3 in DNA: TGTGCCAGCAGCCAAAGAGGGGGACACACACTTAGCAATCAGCCCCAGCATTTT.

In nucleotides, the CDR3 is TGTGCCATCAGTGGTTCCGGGACAGACTATGGCTACACCTTC. Amino acids: CAISGSGTDYGYTF. This chain connects TRBV10-3 to TRBJ1-2, with 7 bases aligning to TRBD1. The germline CDR1 and CDR2 sequences are ENHRY and SYGVKD. CDR3 length: 14 amino acids. V lost 4 bases, J lost 3 bases, and 5 bases stayed unmatched.

The chain combines TRBV10-3 with TRBJ2-4; 8 bases fit TRBD1. Germline V gives CDR1 ENHRY, CDR2 SYGVKD. Unmatched junction bases numbered 7, after V lost 3 bases and J lost 0 bases. The CDR3 is made up of 17 amino acids. The CDR3 region is CAISDPGQGLAKNIQYF. The CDR3 region has the DNA TGTGCCATCAGTGATCCAGGACAGGGTTTAGCCAAAAACATTCAGTACTTC.

The rearrangement uses TRBV6-6 and TRBJ1-3, with a weak D call TRBD1 (6 bases). The germline V gene has CDR1 MNHNY and CDR2 SVGAGI (reference sequence). Trimming removed 4 bases at V and 2 bases at J, with 6 bases between. The CDR3 spans 13 residues. This CDR3 is CASSWGPGNTIYF. CDR3 nucleotides: TGTGCCAGCAGTTGGGGGCCTGGAAACACCATATATTTT.

The chain combines TRBV19 with TRBJ1-5, with 8 bases identical to TRBD1. This CDR3 comprises 15 residues. V trimming: 7 bases; J trimming: 7 bases; junction bases outside the gene matches: 12. CDR1 and CDR2 (germline): LNHDA, SQIVND (reference sequence). Here the CDR3 reads CASTPMTGVGQPQHF. The CDR3 bases are TGTGCCAGTACCCCCATGACAGGGGTGGGCCAGCCCCAGCATTTT.

This rearrangement joins TRBV6-4 to TRBJ1-5; 7 nucleotides match TRBD1. The V segment lost 7 bases and the J segment 3 bases; nucleotides outside the gene matches: 12. In germline, CDR1 is MRHNA, CDR2 SNTAGT. This CDR3 region has 16 residues. The CDR3 DNA reads TGTGCCAGCAACTTCCACAGGGGCGGTGTCAATCAGCCCCAGCATTTT. It specifies CASNFHRGGVNQPQHF.

The chain employs TRBV18 and TRBJ2-7; D might be TRBD1 (5 bases). The CDR3 sequence is 16 residues long. V lost 3 bases, J lost 2 bases, and 17 bases lay in between. Germline CDR1 and CDR2: KGHSH and LQKENI. The CDR3 DNA is TGTGCCAGCTCACCGGTATGGCAGGGCGCAGCCTACGAGCAGTACTTC. It translates to CASSPVWQGAAYEQYF.

CDR3 amino acids: CASSLNRDYKQYF. For the CDR3, the DNA is TGTGCCAGCAGTCTGAACCGGGACTATAAGCAGTACTTC. This rearrangement joins TRBV27 to TRBJ2-7; 7 bases are a match to TRBD2. V was clipped by 5 bases and J by 8 bases; unmatched bases: 9. The CDR3 contains 13 residues. Germline CDR1 reads MNHEY; CDR2 reads SMNVEV (reference sequence).

The genes are TRBV19 and TRBJ1-5, with no clear D. From germline, CDR1 is LNHDA and CDR2 SQIVND (reference sequence). The V end was cut by 5 bases, the J end by 5 bases, with 16 bases between. The CDR3 totals 15 residues. DNA for the CDR3: TGTGCCAGTAGTCTCGCACTGTACCTGGATCAGCCCCAGCATTTT. This codes for CASSLALYLDQPQHF.

This chain links TRBV28 with TRBJ2-1; D is uncertain. The V gene's germline CDR1 is MDHEN and CDR2 SYDVKM. The CDR3 length is 13 residues. V dropped 3 bases and J dropped 7 bases, with 10 bases sitting between them. In nucleotides, the CDR3 is TGTGCCAGCAGTTTTACAGTGAAAAATGAGCAGTTCTTC. It specifies CASSFTVKNEQFF.

This chain links TRBV6-1 with TRBJ1-1, with D perhaps matching TRBD1 (5 bases). Trimming took off 5 bases at V and 1 base at J, with 8 bases between the two ends. Germline V gene data show CDR1 as MNHNS and CDR2 as SASEGT. This CDR3 comprises 13 residues. CDR3: CASSPTGNTEAFF. CDR3 coding DNA: TGTGCCAGCAGTCCCACAGGGAACACTGAAGCTTTCTTT.

The chain joins TRBV5-6 to TRBJ2-3; TRBD2 is a possible D gene (5 bases). CDR3 size: 15 residues. Trimming shortened V by 1 base and J by 1 base, and 10 bases separated the two germline ends. Germline CDR1 and CDR2: SGHDT and YYEEEE. The CDR3 bases are TGTGCCAGCAGCTTGCAGCTCGGGGGCACAGATACGCAGTATTTT. Protein product: CASSLQLGGTDTQYF. Full variable domain (missing parts from reference TRBV5-6 and TRBJ2-3): DAGVTQSPTHLIKTRGQQVTLRCSPKSGHDTVSWYQQALGQGPQFIFQYYEEEERQRGNFPDRFSGHQFPNYSSELNVNALLLGDSALYLCASSLQLGGTDTQYFGPGTRLTVL.

The chain carries TRBV5-1 and TRBJ1-1; a weak D match, TRBD1 (5 bases). CDR3 length equals 15 residues. The V gene lost 0 bases and the J gene lost 1 base, with 10 bases spanning the gap. Germline values: CDR1 SGHRS, CDR2 YFSETQ. For the CDR3, the DNA is TGCGCCAGCAGCTTGGCGGGGGAGCCGAACACTGAAGCTTTCTTT. It codes for CASSLAGEPNTEAFF. The whole variable domain, filled in from reference TRBV5-1 and TRBJ1-1, reads KAGVTQTPRYLIKTRGQQVTLSCSPISGHRSVSWYQQTPGQGLQFLFEYFSETQRNKGNFPGRFSGRQFSNSRSEMNVSTLELGDSALYLCASSLAGEPNTEAFFGQGTRLTVV.

The chain is built from TRBV9 and TRBJ1-2; the D is unclear. Germline assignment: CDR1 SGDLS and CDR2 YYNGEE. The CDR3 covers 15 residues. V lost 6 bases to trimming and J lost 1 base, with 16 bases between them. The CDR3 sequence: CASTLSAGSNYGYTF. The DNA of the CDR3 is TGTGCCAGCACTCTCTCCGCGGGAAGTAACTATGGCTACACCTTC.

The chain recombines TRBV5-4 with TRBJ2-5, with 12 positions matching TRBD2. This CDR3 spans 16 amino acids. Trimming removed 2 bases from V and 0 bases from J; junction bases left unmatched: 2. The germline V gene encodes CDR1 SGHNT and CDR2 YYREEE (reference sequence). CDR3 coding DNA: TGTGCCAGCAGCTTCACTAGCGGGGGGTACCAAGAGACCCAGTACTTC. The encoded protein is CASSFTSGGYQETQYF.

This clone was counted once. The chain employs TRBV6-5 and TRBJ1-2; D is ambiguous. The CDR3 contains 11 residues. The V and J ends lost 6 bases and 8 bases respectively, with 10 bases between them. CDR1 is MNHEY and CDR2 is SVGAGI in the germline V gene. The DNA for the CDR3 is TGTGCCAGCAGGCGGGAAGGCGGCTACACCTTC. Encoded protein: CASRREGGYTF.

The rearrangement uses TRBV29-1 and TRBJ1-2; 9 nucleotides match TRBD1. Looked up from germline, CDR1 is SQVTM and CDR2 is ANQGSEA. This CDR3 contains 11 residues. The CDR3 region has the DNA TGCAGGGGACAGGGCGCTCCCGGAGACACCTTC. Protein product: CRGQGAPGDTF. The whole variable domain, filled in from reference TRBV29-1 and TRBJ1-2, reads SAVISQKPSRDICQRGTSLTIQCQVDSQVTMMFWYRQQPGQSLTLIATANQGSEATYESGFVIDKFPISRPNLTFSTLTVSNMSPEDSSIYLCRGQGAPGDTFGSGTRLTVV.

The rearrangement joins TRBV2 to TRBJ1-1; the D gene is possibly TRBD1 (6 bases). Germline CDR1 and CDR2: SNHLY and FYNNEI. The V end lost 9 bases, the J end lost 4 bases, and 12 bases lay between the germline ends. The CDR3 has 12 amino acids. The CDR3 region has the DNA TGTGCCAGTGGATACAGGGTCACTGAAGCTTTCTTT. Its protein product is CASGYRVTEAFF.

This clone was seen once. The genes are TRBV10-1 and TRBJ2-4; 12 bases match TRBD2. This CDR3 has 22 residues. J was trimmed by 0 bases and V by 5 bases; bases with no gene match: 20. CDR1 is WNHNN and CDR2 is SYGVQD in the germline V gene (reference sequence). The CDR3 nucleotides read TGCGCCAGCAGTTTAGTTCGGTGCGGGGGTCTAGCGGGGGGGATAGCCAAAAACATTCAGTACTTC. Its translation: CASSLVRCGGLAGGIAKNIQYF.